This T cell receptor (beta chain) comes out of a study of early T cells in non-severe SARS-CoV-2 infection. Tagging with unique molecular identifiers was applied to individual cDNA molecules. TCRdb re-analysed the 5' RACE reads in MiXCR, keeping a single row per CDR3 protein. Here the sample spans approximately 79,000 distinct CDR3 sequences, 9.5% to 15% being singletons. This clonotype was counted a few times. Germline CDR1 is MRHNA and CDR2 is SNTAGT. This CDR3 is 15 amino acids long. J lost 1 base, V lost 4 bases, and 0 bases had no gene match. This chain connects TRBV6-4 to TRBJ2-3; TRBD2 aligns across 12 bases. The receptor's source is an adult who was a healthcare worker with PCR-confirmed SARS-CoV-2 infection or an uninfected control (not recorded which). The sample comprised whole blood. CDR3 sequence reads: CASSGLAGGTDTQYF. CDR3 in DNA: TGTGCCAGCAGTGGACTAGCGGGGGGCACAGATACGCAGTATTTT.